The sequence of this TCR beta chain was determined in a study of T cell repertoires in cytomegalovirus infection. TCRdb reanalysed the reads using MiXCR and keeps one entry per CDR3 protein. The sample includes 650,000 to 850,000 distinct CDR3 sequences, approximately 32% seen only once; the top ten take about 12%. With 5 bases clipped from V and 7 bases from J, the junction kept 2 bases outside the gene matches. Germline V gene sequence: CDR1 SGHTA, CDR2 FQGNSA. This CDR3 spans 13 amino acids. This clonotype was observed at least ten times. Its antigen is currently unknown. The chain links TRBV7-2 to TRBJ2-1, with 10 bases aligning to TRBD1. This TCR was sampled from a human donor in good health (CMV status not recorded). Some clones in this sample may be carry-over from other donors' samples. The source material was cultured CD8+ T cells from PBMCs, sampled from culture after CMV antigen stimulation. DNA for the CDR3: TGTGCCAGCAGCACGGACAGGGGGAATGAGCAGTTCTTC. As protein: CASSTDRGNEQFF.